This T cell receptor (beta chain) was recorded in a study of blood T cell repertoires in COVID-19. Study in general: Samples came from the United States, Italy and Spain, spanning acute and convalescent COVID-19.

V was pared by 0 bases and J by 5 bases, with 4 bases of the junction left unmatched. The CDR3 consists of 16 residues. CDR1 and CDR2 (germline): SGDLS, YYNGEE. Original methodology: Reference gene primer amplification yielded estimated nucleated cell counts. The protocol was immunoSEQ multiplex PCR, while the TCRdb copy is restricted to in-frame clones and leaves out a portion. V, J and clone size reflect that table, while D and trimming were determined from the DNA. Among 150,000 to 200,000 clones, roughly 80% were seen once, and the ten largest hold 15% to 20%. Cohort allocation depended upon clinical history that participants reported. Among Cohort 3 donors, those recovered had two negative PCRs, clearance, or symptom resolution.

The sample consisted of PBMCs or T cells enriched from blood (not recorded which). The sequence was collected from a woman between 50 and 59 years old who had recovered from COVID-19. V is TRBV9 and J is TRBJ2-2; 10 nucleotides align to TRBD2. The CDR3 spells CASSVGPSGGTGELFF. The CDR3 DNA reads TGTGCCAGCAGCGTAGGGCCTAGCGGGGGTACCGGGGAGCTGTTTTTT.